The 19 T cell receptor beta chains given below trace back to one sample, sequenced in a study of tumor-infiltrating lymphocytes in oesophageal squamous cell carcinoma. TCRdb processed the PCR reads anew with MiXCR; each CDR3 protein has one entry. Of around 21,000 distinct CDR3 sequences listed, under 50% were seen once; the top ten hold about 11%. Material: normal esophageal tissue next to the tumor. These receptors originate from a male donor with esophageal squamous cell carcinoma.

This clonotype was seen repeatedly, ten times or more. This sequence may be a read error, since a much larger clone differs from it by one base. This chain uses TRBV7-2 with TRBJ2-1; 9 nucleotides line up with TRBD1. The J call may be in error: the DNA end matches TRBJ2-7 better. This CDR3 has 21 residues. The germline gives CDR1 SGHTA, CDR2 FQGNSA. DNA of the CDR3: TGTGCCAGCAGCACCCGGGACAGGGACCTTCTCTCCTTTAGCTCCTACAATGAGCAGTACTTC. This gives the protein CASSTRDRDLLSFSSYNEQYF.

The V call is TRBV7-3, the J call TRBJ2-1, with 11 bases aligning to TRBD2. The last part of the DNA fits TRBJ2-7 better; the J call may be wrong. This CDR3 has 17 amino acids. The germline CDR1 and CDR2 sequences are SGHTA and FQGTGA. The CDR3 sequence: CASSLRLAGRSYNEQYF. CDR3 DNA: TGTGCCAGCAGCTTACGACTAGCGGGACGTTCCTACAATGAGCAGTACTTC.

There are many counts of this clonotype. This may be a read error: a much more frequent sequence differs by one nucleotide. The chain is built from TRBV6-1 and TRBJ2-7; D is unresolved. V lost 7 bases to trimming and J lost 7 bases, with 14 bases between them. This CDR3 is built from 12 residues. Germline CDR1 MNHNS, CDR2 SASEGT. CDR3 DNA: TGTGCCAGCATCTCGGTTTACAATGAGCAGTACTTC. Translating gives CASISVYNEQYF.

The chain uses TRBV7-2 and TRBJ1-1; D might be TRBD2 (7 bases). The J call could be wrong; TRBJ2-2 is a better fit for the DNA end. Per the germline V gene, CDR1 is SGHTA and CDR2 is FQGNSA. The CDR3 has 14 amino acids. The CDR3 DNA reads as TGTGCCAGCAGAAGAGGGGGGGACACCGGGGAGCTGTTTTTT. Protein sequence: CASRRGGDTGELFF.

This clonotype occurred a few times. J is TRBJ2-1 and V is TRBV7-6; TRBD2 is a possible D gene (5 bases). Germline CDR1 and CDR2: SGHVS and FNYEAQ. Trimming left V 0 bases short and J 13 bases short, with 13 bases between. This CDR3 region has 13 residues. The CDR3 coding sequence is TGTGCCAGCAGCTTAGCTATAGGGAGACGACAGTTCTTC. Protein: CASSLAIGRRQFF.

This clonotype was detected ten times or more. The J gene is TRBJ2-7, the V gene TRBV11-1, with TRBD1 matching 7 bases. The V gene's germline CDR1 is SGHAT and CDR2 FQDESV (reference sequence). The CDR3 runs to 15 residues. J lost 2 bases, V lost 4 bases, and 8 bases had no gene match. The CDR3 nucleotides read TGTGCCAGCAGCTCTACGCGGACAGGAACCTACGAGCAGTACTTC. This codes for CASSSTRTGTYEQYF.

This clonotype was observed at least ten times. The gene calls are TRBV27 and TRBJ2-7; TRBD2 aligns across 8 bases. The trim removed 5 bases at V and 4 bases at J, leaving 10 bases unmatched. The V gene's germline CDR1 is MNHEY and CDR2 SMNVEV (reference sequence). The CDR3 runs to 15 residues. CDR3 protein: CASSDRLARPYEQYF. As DNA, the CDR3 is TGTGCCAGCAGTGACAGACTAGCGAGACCTTACGAGCAGTACTTC.

The CDR3 loop reads CASSLGGSTYNEQYF. CDR3 coding DNA: TGTGCCAGCAGTTTGGGGGGGAGTACTTACAATGAGCAGTACTTC. V and J are TRBV28 and TRBJ1-2; 7 positions match TRBD2. The J call may be incorrect, as the DNA end agrees better with TRBJ2-7. Germline V gives CDR1 MDHEN, CDR2 SYDVKM. The CDR3 covers 15 residues.

This clonotype has just one count. V gene TRBV7-6 combines with J gene TRBJ2-1; unclear D gene. The J call may be in error: the DNA end matches TRBJ2-7 better. The CDR3 has 14 amino acids. Germline loops: CDR1 SGHVS, CDR2 FNYEAQ. The chain's CDR3 is CASSLSGSTYEQYF. The CDR3 DNA reads as TGTGCCAGCAGCCTATCCGGTTCCACCTACGAGCAGTACTTC.

This clonotype was counted many times. The gene calls are TRBV12-3 or TRBV12-4 and TRBJ2-7; D gene unclear. The ends were cut back, 1 base at V and 9 bases at J, with 7 bases in the middle. This CDR3 has 11 residues. The CDR3 DNA is TGTGCCAGCAGTTTAGGGCAATGGCAGTACTTC. Amino acid sequence: CASSLGQWQYF.

The V and J genes are TRBV7-4 and TRBJ1-4; D perhaps matches TRBD1 (5 bases). Trimming took off 3 bases at V and 7 bases at J, with 15 bases between the two ends. The CDR3 runs to 15 residues. Germline-derived CDR1 and CDR2 are SGHVT and SQSDAQ. DNA of the CDR3: TGTGCCAGCAGCTTTGGGTCCGCGGGGGGTGAAAAACTGTTTTTT. It yields the protein CASSFGSAGGEKLFF.

In its sample, this clonotype is medium-sized (0.01 to 0.1%). The chain combines TRBV7-9 with TRBJ1-6; D not resolved. Trimming cost V 1 base and J 9 bases, with 7 bases left between them. The CDR3 loop spans 13 amino acids. The germline V gene has CDR1 SEHNR and CDR2 FQNEAQ (reference sequence). Written as DNA, the CDR3 is TGTGCCAGCAGCTTAGAGGGTCGTTCACCCCTCCACTTT. Translating it yields CASSLEGRSPLHF. Supplemented by reference TRBV7-9 and TRBJ1-6, the full variable domain reads DTGVSQNPRHKITKRGQNVTFRCDPISEHNRLYWYRQTLGQGPEFLTYFQNEAQLEKSRLLSDRFSAERPKGSFSTLEIQRTEQGDSAMYLCASSLEGRSPLHFGNGTRLTVT.

This clonotype was picked up many times. A much larger clone lies one base from this, so it may be a read error. This sequence joins TRBV6-1 and TRBJ2-1; TRBD1 agrees at 9 bases. The junction had 9 bases not matched to a gene; V was cut back by 5 bases and J by 10 bases. Germline V CDR1 and CDR2: MNHNS, SASEGT. CDR3 size: 14 residues. The CDR3 sequence is CASSKTGGNYEQFF. The CDR3 nucleotides are TGTGCCAGCAGTAAGACAGGGGGGAACTACGAGCAGTTCTTC.

A few counts support this clonotype. The CDR3 reads CASSQDGYGYQETQYF. In nucleotides, the CDR3 is TGTGCCAGCAGCCAAGATGGATACGGGTACCAAGAGACCCAGTACTTC. V is TRBV3-1 and J is TRBJ2-5; D not resolved. The V gene's germline CDR1 is LGHDT and CDR2 YNNKEL (reference sequence). The CDR3 has 16 residues. The germline V and J ends were trimmed by 0 bases and 0 bases, with 11 bases remaining between them.

This clonotype showed up many times. The V call is TRBV12-3 or TRBV12-4, the J call TRBJ2-3; D ambiguous. The CDR3 loop spans 16 amino acids. V was clipped by 2 bases and J by 3 bases, with 15 bases between them. This CDR3 reads CASSLRLSGPTDTQYF. CDR3 nucleotide sequence: TGTGCCAGCAGTTTACGCCTTTCCGGGCCTACAGATACGCAGTATTTT.

The sample holds many counts of this clonotype. J is TRBJ2-3 and V is TRBV11-3; D might be TRBD1 or TRBD2, each matching 5 bases. V was pared by 6 bases and J by 2 bases, with 12 bases between. The CDR3 sequence is 14 residues long. CDR1 SGHNT and CDR2 YENEEA come from the germline V gene. CDR3 coding DNA: TGTGCCAGCAGTCCCGGGACCATCACAGATACGCAGTATTTT. Protein sequence: CASSPGTITDTQYF.

A note on this clonotype: Here the CDR3 omits its conserved ending phenylalanine or tryptophan, so a read error is the likely source. Because the CDR3's place on the DNA is in doubt, the DNA is left out and the CDR3 is given as listed by TCRdb. This chain links TRBV10-1 with TRBJ1-1. Termini included, the CDR3 measures 19 amino acids. Germline V gene lookup returns CDR1 WNHNN and CDR2 SYGVQD (reference sequence). CDR3 loop: CASSESGDSERTIRSILAQ.

As to this clonotype: This sequence may be a read error, since a much larger clone differs from it by one base. This chain uses TRBV6-2 or TRBV6-3 with TRBJ2-5; TRBD2 matches at 8 bases. The J call may be incorrect, as the DNA end agrees better with TRBJ2-7. This CDR3 has 16 amino acids. CDR1 and CDR2 from the germline V gene are MNHEY and SVGEGT. CDR3 nucleotide sequence: TGTGCCAGCAGTGATGCCAGCGGGGGCCGTCCACACGAGCAGTACTTC. Translated, it gives CASSDASGGRPHEQYF.

At least ten counts were recorded for this clonotype. This chain connects TRBV5-6 to TRBJ1-2, with D uncertain. CDR1 and CDR2 (germline): SGHDT, YYEEEE. The germline V and J ends were trimmed by 0 bases and 2 bases, with 5 bases remaining between them. This CDR3 comprises 13 residues. CDR3 in amino acids: CASSLDRNYGYTF. The DNA of the CDR3 is TGTGCCAGCAGCTTGGACAGAAACTATGGCTACACCTTC.